This T cell receptor (beta chain) emerged from a study of cytomegalovirus exposure and HLA in healthy donors. Vbeta (60) and Jbeta (13) primers were used in the PCR. Only in-frame clones appear in the TCRdb table, and some are missing; sequencing was by immunoSEQ multiplex PCR. The repertoire includes approximately 180,000 clones, around 84% of them detected once, and around 1.7% sits in the top ten. The CDR3 is made up of 13 amino acids. Trimming cost V 3 bases and J 9 bases; bases outside gene matches: 6. Germline lookup yields CDR1 SGHRS and CDR2 YFSETQ. The chain links TRBV5-1 to TRBJ2-1; 7 bases align to TRBD2. The sequence came from a woman between 18 and 29 years old in good health and CMV-seronegative. The sample consisted of PBMCs. The CDR3 loop reads CASSSARGVEQFF. In DNA, the CDR3 is TGCGCCAGCAGCTCGGCTCGGGGGGTTGAGCAGTTCTTC. Combining the CDR3 with reference TRBV5-1 and TRBJ2-1 gives the whole variable domain KAGVTQTPRYLIKTRGQQVTLSCSPISGHRSVSWYQQTPGQGLQFLFEYFSETQRNKGNFPGRFSGRQFSNSRSEMNVSTLELGDSALYLCASSSARGVEQFFGPGTRLTVL.